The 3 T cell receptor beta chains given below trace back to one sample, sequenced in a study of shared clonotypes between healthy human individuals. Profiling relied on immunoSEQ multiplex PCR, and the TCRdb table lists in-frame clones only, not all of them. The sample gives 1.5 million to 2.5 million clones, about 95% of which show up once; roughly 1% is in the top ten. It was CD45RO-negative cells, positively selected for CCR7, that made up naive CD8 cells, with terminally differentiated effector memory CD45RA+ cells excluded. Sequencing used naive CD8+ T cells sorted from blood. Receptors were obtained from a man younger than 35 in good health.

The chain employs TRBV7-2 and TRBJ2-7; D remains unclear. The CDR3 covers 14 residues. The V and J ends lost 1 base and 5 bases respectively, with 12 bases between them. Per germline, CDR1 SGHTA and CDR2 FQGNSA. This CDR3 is CASSLVSSADEQYF. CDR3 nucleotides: TGTGCCAGCAGCTTAGTAAGCAGCGCCGACGAGCAGTACTTC.

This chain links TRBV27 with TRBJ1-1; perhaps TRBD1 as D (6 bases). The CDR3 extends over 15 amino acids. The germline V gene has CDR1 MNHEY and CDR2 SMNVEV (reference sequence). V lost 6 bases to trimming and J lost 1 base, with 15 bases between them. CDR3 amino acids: CASSADRGANTEAFF. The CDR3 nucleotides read TGTGCCAGCAGCGCGGATCGGGGGGCGAACACTGAAGCTTTCTTT.

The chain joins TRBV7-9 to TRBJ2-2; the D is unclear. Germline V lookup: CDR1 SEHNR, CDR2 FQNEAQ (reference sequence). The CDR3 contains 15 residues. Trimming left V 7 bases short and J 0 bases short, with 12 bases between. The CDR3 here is CASNPQNSNTGELFF. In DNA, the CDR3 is TGTGCCAGCAACCCACAGAACTCGAACACCGGGGAGCTGTTTTTT. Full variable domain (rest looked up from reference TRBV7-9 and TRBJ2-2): DTGVSQNPRHKITKRGQNVTFRCDPISEHNRLYWYRQTLGQGPEFLTYFQNEAQLEKSRLLSDRFSAERPKGSFSTLEIQRTEQGDSAMYLCASNPQNSNTGELFFGEGSRLTVL.